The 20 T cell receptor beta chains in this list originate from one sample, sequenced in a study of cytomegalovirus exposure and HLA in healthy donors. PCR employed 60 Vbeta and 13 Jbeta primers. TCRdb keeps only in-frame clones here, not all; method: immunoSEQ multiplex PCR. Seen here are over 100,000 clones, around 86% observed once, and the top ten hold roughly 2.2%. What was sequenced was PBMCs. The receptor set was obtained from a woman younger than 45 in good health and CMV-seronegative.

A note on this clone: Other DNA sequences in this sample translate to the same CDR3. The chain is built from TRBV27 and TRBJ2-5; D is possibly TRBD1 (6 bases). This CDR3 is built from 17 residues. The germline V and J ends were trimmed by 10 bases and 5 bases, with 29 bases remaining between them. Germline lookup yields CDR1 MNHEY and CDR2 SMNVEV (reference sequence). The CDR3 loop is CATKGWDKGYPLETQYF. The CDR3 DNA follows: TGTGCCACCAAGGGTTGGGACAAGGGCTACCCGTTGGAGACCCAGTACTTC.

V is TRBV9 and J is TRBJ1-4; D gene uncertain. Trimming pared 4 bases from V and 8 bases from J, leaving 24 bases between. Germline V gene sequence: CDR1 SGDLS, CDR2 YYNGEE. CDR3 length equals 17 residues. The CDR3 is CASSPTGRQSVGEKLFF. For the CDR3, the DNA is TGTGCCAGCAGCCCCACGGGAAGGCAGTCTGTGGGGGAAAAACTGTTTTTT.

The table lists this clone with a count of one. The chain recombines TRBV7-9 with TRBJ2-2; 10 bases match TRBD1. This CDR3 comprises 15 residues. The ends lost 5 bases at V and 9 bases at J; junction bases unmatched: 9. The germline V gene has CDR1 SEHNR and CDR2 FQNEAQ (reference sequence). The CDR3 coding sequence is TGTGCCAGCAGCAAACCGGGACAGGGGTCAAGGGAGCTGTTTTTT. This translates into CASSKPGQGSRELFF.

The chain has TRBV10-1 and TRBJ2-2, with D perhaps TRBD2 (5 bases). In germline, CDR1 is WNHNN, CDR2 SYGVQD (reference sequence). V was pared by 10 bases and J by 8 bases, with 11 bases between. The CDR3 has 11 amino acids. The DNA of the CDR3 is TGCGCCACGGCTCCGGGGGGGGAGCTGTTTTTT. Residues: CATAPGGELFF.

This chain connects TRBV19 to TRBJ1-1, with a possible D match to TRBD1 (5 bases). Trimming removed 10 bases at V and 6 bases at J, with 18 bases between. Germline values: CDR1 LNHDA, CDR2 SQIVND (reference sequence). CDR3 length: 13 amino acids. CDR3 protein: CATRVSTGAEAFF. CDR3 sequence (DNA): TGTGCCACCAGGGTCTCTACGGGGGCTGAAGCTTTCTTT.

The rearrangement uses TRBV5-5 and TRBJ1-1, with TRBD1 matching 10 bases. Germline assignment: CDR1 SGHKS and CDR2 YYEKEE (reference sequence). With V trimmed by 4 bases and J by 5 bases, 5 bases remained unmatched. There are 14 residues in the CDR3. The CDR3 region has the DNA TGTGCCAGCAGCCTGACAGGGGGCCAGACTGAAGCTTTCTTT. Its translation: CASSLTGGQTEAFF.

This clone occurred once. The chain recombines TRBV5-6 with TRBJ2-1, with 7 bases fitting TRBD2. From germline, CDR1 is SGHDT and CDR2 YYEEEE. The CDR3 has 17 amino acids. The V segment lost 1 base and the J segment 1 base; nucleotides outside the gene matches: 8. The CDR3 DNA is TGTGCCAGCAGCTTGTTTGGCGGGAGAGGTTCCTACAATGAGCAGTTCTTC. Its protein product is CASSLFGGRGSYNEQFF.

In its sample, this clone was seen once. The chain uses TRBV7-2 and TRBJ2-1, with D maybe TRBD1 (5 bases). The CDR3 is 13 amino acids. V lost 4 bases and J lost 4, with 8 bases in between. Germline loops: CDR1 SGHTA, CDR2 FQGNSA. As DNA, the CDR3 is TGTGCCAGCAGCTCTCCAGGGTACAATGAGCAGTTCTTC. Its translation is CASSSPGYNEQFF. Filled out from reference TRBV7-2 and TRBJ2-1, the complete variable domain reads GAGVSQSPSNKVTEKGKDVELRCDPISGHTALYWYRQSLGQGLEFLIYFQGNSAPDKSGLPSDRFSAERTGGSVSTLTIQRTQQEDSAVYLCASSSPGYNEQFFGPGTRLTVL.

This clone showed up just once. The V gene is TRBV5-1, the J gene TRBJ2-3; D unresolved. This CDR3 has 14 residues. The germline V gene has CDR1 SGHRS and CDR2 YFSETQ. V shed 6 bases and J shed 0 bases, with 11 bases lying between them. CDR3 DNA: TGCGCCAGCACCTTTGGGCCTAGCACAGATACGCAGTATTTT. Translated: CASTFGPSTDTQYF.

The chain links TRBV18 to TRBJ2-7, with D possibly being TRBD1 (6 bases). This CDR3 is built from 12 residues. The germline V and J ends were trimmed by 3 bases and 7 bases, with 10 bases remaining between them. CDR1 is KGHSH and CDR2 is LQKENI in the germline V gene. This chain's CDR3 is CASSPRGGEQYF. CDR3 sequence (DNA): TGTGCCAGCTCACCCAGGGGTGGAGAGCAGTACTTC.

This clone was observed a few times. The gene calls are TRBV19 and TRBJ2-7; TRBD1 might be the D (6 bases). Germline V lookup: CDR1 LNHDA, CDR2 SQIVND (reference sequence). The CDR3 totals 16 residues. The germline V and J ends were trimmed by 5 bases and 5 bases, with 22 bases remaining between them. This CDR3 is CASSPLRQALVHEQYF. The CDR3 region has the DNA TGTGCCAGTAGTCCGCTAAGACAGGCCCTGGTCCACGAGCAGTACTTC.

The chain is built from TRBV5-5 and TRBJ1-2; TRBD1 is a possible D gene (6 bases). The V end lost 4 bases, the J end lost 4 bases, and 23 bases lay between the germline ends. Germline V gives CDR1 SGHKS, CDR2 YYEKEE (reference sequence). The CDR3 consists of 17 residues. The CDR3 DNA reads TGTGCCAGCAGCCTAGACGTCAGGGGTTTTTTAGGCTATGGCTACACCTTC. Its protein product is CASSLDVRGFLGYGYTF.

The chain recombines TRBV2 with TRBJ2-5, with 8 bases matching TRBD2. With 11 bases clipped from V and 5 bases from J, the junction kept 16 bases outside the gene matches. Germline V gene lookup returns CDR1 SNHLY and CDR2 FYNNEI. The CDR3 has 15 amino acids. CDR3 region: CAPGRAGAPGETQYF. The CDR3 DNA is TGTGCCCCCGGCAGAGCGGGAGCCCCGGGGGAGACCCAGTACTTC.

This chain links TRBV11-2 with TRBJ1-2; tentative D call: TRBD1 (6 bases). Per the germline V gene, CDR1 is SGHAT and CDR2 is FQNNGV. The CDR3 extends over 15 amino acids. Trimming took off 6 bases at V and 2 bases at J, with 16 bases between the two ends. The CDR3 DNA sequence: TGTGCCAGCAGTTACCCCGGGACATCAAACTATGGCTACACCTTC. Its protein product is CASSYPGTSNYGYTF.

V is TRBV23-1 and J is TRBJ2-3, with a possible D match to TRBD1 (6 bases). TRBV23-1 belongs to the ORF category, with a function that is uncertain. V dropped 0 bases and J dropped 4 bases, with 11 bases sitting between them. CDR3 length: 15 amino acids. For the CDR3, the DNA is TGCGCCAGCAGTCAATCGACGCAGGGGTCAGATACGCAGTATTTT. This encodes CASSQSTQGSDTQYF.

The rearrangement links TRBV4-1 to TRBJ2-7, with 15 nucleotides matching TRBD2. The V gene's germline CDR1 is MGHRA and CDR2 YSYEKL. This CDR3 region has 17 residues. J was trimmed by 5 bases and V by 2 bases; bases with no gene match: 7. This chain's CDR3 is CASSQLGLAGGIDEQYF. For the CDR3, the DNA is TGCGCCAGCAGCCAACTGGGACTAGCGGGAGGCATCGACGAGCAGTACTTC.

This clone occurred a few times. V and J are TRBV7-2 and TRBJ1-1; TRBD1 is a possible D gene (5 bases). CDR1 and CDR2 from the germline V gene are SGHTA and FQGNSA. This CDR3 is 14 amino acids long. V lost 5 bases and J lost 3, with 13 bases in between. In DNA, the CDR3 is TGTGCCAGCAGCCCCGGGAGGGACGACACTGAAGCTTTCTTT. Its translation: CASSPGRDDTEAFF.

The DNA of the CDR3 is TGTGCCAGCAGCCGGACAGGGTCCTACGAGCAGTACTTC. Amino acid sequence: CASSRTGSYEQYF. The V and J genes are TRBV16 and TRBJ2-7; 8 nucleotides agree with TRBD1. J was trimmed by 1 base and V by 4 bases; bases with no gene match: 0. The CDR3 covers 13 residues. CDR1 is KGHSY and CDR2 is FQNENV in the germline V gene.

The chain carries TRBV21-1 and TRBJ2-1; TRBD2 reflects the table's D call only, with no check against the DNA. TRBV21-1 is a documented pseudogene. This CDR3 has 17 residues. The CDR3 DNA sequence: TGTGCCAGCAGCAAACCCCAGAGGCGCCTGTCCTACAATGAGCAGTTCTTC. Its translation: CASSKPQRRLSYNEQFF.

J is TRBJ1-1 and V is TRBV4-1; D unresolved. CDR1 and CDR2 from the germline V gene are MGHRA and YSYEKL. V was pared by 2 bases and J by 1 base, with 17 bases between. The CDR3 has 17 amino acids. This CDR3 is CASSQQGPKGGNTEAFF. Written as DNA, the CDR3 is TGCGCCAGCAGCCAACAAGGGCCCAAGGGAGGGAACACTGAAGCTTTCTTT.